This T cell receptor (beta chain) was obtained from a study of shared clonotypes between healthy human individuals. Donors were Caucasian adults residing in Nashville, Tennessee, USA. Points on this clone: The antigen is not known.

Germline CDR1 reads SNHLY; CDR2 reads FYNNEI. V shed 11 bases and J shed 4 bases, with 19 bases lying between them. The CDR3 covers 14 residues. The study's findings and limits: Rarefaction gave evidence that sorted-subset sequencing remained incomplete despite large depth. Sampling used blood alone; tissue repertoires probably differ.

Each subset's genomic DNA was shared equally among a number of immunoSEQ plates. Profiled with immunoSEQ multiplex PCR; TCRdb holds only in-frame clones, not every one. The table lists 2 million to 2.5 million clones, approximately 95% of them singletons. This receptor was taken from a man in his late teens or twenties in good health. Some clones in this sample may be carry-over from other donors' samples. The specimen was naive CD4+ T cells from PBMCs. Subset here: CD45RA+ positively selected. The rearrangement links TRBV2 to TRBJ2-3, with D hard to call. CDR3 DNA sequence: TGTGCCGGAGCTGGCGGTCGGTCGGCAGATACGCAGTATTTT. It yields the protein CAGAGGRSADTQYF.